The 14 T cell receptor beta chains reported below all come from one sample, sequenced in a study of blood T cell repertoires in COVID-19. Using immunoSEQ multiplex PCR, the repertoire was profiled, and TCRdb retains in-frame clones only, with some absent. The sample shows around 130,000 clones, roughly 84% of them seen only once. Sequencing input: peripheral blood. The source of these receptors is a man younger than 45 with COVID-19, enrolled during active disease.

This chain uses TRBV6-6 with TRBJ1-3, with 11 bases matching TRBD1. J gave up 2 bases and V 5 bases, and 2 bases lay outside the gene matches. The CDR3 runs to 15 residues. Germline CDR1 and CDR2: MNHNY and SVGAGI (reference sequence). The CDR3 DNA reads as TGTGCCAGCAGTGGACAGGGGGCGACTGGAAACACCATATATTTT. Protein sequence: CASSGQGATGNTIYF.

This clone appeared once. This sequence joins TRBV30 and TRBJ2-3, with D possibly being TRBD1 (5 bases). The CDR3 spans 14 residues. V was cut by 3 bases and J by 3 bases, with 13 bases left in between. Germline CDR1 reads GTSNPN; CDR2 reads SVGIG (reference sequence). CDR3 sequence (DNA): TGTGCCTGGAGCCCAGGGATTGTAACAGATACGCAGTATTTT. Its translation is CAWSPGIVTDTQYF.

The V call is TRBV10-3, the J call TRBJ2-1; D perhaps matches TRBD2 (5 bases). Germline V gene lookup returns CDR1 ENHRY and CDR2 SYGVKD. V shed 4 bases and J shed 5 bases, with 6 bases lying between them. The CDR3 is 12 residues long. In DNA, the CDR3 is TGTGCCATCAGTGGGGAGAACAATGAGCAGTTCTTC. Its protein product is CAISGENNEQFF.

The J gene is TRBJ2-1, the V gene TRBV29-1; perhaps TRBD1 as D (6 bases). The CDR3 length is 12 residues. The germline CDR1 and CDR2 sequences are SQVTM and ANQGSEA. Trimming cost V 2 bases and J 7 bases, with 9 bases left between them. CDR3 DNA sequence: TGCAGCGTTGAACAGGGGACGAATGAGCAGTTCTTC. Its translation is CSVEQGTNEQFF.

The CDR3 spells CASRGGVPEDQPQHF. For the CDR3, the DNA is TGTGCCAGCAGGGGAGGGGTCCCCGAGGATCAGCCCCAGCATTTT. V gene TRBV27 combines with J gene TRBJ1-5; D might be TRBD1 (5 bases). The CDR3 is made up of 15 amino acids. The V end lost 6 bases, the J end lost 5 bases, and 17 bases lay between the germline ends. Looked up from germline, CDR1 is MNHEY and CDR2 is SMNVEV (reference sequence).

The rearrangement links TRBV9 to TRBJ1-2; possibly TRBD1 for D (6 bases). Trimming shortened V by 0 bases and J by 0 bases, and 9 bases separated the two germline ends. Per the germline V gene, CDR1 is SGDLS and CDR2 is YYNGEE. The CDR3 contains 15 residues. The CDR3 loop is CASSVATGTNYGYTF. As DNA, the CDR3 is TGTGCCAGCAGCGTAGCAACAGGGACTAACTATGGCTACACCTTC.

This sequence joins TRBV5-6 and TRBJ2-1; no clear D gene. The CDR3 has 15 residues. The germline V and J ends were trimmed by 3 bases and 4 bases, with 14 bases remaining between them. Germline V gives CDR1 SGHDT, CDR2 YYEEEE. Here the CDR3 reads CASSSYLNPYNEQFF. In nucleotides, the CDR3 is TGTGCCAGCAGCTCGTACTTAAACCCATACAATGAGCAGTTCTTC.

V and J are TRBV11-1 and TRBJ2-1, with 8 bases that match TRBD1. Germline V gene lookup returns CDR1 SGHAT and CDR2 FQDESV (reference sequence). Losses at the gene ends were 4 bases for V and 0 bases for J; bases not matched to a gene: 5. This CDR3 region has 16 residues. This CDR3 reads CASSSWTGPSYNEQFF. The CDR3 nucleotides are TGTGCCAGCAGCTCTTGGACAGGGCCCTCCTACAATGAGCAGTTCTTC.

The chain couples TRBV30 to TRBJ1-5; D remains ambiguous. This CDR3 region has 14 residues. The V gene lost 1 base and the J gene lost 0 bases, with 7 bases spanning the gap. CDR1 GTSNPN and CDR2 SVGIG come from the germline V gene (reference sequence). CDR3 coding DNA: TGTGCCTGGAGTGCGACAAGTAGCAATCAGCCCCAGCATTTT. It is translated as CAWSATSSNQPQHF.

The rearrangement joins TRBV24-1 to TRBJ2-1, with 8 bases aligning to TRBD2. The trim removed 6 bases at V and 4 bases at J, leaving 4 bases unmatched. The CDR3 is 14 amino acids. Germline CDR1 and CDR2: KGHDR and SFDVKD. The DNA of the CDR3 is TGTGCCACCAGTAGCGGGAGTTCTTACAATGAGCAGTTCTTC. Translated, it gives CATSSGSSYNEQFF.

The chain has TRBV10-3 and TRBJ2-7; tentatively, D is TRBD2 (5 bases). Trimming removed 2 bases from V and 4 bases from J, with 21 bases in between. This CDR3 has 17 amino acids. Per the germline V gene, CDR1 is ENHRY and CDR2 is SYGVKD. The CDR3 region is CAISEPTGVSAAYEQYF. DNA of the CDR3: TGTGCCATCAGTGAGCCAACCGGGGTAAGCGCCGCATACGAGCAGTACTTC.

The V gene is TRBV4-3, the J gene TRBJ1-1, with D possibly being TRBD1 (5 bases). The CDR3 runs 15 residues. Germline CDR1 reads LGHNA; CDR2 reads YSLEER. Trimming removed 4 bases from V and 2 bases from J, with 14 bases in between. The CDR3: CASSPSDRGNTEAFF. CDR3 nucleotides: TGCGCCAGCAGCCCGTCCGACAGAGGAAACACTGAAGCTTTCTTT.

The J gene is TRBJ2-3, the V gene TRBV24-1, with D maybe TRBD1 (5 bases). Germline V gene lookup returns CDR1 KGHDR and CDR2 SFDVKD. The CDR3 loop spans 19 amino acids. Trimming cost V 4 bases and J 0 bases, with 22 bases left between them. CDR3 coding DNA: TGTGCCACCAGTGAACTCCCCTCAGGGTGGGGTGCTAGCACAGATACGCAGTATTTT. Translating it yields CATSELPSGWGASTDTQYF.

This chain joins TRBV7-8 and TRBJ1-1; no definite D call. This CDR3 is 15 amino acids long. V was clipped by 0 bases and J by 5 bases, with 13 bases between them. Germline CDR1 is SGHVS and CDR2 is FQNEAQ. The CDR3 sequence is CASSLAAGVGTEAFF. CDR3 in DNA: TGTGCCAGCAGCTTAGCGGCCGGGGTCGGAACTGAAGCTTTCTTT.